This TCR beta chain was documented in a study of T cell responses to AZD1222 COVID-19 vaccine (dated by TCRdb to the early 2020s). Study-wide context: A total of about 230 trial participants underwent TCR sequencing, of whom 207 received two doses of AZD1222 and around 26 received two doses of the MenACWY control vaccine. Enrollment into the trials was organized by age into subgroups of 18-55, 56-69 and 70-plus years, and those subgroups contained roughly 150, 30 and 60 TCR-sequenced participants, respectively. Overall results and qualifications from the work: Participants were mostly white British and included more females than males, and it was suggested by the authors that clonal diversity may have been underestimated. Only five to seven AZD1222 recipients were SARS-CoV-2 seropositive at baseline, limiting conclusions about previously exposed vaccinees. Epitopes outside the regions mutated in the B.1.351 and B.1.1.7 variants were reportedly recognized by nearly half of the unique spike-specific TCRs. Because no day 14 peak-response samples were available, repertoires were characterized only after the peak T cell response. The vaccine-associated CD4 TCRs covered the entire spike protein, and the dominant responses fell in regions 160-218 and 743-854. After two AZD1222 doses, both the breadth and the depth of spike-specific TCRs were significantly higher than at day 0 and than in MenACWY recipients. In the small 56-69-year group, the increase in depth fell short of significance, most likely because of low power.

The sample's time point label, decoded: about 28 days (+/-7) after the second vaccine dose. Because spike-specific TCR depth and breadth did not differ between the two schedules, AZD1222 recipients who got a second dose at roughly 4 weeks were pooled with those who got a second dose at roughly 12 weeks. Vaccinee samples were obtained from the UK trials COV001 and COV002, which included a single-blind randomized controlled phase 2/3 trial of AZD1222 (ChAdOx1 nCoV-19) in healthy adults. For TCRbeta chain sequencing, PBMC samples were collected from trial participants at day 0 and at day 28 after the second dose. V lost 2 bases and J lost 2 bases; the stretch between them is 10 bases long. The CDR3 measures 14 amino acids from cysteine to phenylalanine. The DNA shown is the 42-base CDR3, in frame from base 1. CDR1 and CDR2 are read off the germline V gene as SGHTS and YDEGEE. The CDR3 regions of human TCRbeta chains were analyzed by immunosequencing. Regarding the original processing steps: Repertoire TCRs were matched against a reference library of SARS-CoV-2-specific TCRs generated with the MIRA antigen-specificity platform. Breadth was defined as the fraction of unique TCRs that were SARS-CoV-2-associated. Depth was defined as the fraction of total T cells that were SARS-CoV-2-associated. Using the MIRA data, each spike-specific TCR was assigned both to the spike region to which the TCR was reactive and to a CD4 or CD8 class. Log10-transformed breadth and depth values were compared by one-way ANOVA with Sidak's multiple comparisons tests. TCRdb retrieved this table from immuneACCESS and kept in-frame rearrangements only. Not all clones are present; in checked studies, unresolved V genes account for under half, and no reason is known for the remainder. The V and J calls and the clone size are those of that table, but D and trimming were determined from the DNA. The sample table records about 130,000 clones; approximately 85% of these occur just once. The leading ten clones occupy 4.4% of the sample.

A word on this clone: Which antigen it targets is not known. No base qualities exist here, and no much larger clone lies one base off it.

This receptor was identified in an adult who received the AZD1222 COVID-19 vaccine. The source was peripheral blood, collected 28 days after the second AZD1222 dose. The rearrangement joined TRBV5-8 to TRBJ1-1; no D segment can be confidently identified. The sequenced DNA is TGTGCCAGCAGCTTTTCTTTGTCTAACACTGAAGCTTTCTTT. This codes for CASSFSLSNTEAFF.